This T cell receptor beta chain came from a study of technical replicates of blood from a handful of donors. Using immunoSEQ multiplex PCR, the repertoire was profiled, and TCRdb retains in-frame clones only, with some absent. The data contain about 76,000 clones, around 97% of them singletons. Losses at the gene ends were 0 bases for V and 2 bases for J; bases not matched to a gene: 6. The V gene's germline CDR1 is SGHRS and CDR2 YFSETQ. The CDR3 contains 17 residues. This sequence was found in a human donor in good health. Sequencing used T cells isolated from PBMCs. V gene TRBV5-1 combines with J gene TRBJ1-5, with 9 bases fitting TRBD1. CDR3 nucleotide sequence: TGCGCCAGCAGCTTGGGTGAACGGGACAGGGGCAATCAGCCCCAGCATTTT. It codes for CASSLGERDRGNQPQHF.